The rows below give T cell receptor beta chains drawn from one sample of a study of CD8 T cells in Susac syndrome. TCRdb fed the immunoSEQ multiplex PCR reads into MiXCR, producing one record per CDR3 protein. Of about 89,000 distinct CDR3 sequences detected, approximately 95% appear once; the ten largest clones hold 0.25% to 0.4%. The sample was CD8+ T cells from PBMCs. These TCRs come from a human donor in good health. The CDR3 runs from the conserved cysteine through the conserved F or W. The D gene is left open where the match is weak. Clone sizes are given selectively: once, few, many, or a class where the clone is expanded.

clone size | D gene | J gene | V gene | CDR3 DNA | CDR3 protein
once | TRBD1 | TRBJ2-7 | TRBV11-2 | TGTGCCAGCAGCCAGGGACAGGGGGTTTTCAACGAGCAGTACTTC | CASSQGQGVFNEQYF
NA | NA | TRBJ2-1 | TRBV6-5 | TGTGCCAGCAGTTACTCTGGGACCGGGCAGTTCTTC | CASSYSGTGQFF
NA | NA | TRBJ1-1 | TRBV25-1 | TGTGCCAGCAGTGCCAGAGGGACAATGAACACTGAAGCTTTCTTT | CASSARGTMNTEAFF
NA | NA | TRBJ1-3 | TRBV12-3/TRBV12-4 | TGTGCCAGCAGTCCTGGTGGGGGCTCTGGAAACACCATATATTTT | CASSPGGGSGNTIYF
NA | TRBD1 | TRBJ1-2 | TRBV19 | TGTGCCAGTAGTCCCGACAGGGGGCTGCGTGGCTACACCTTC | CASSPDRGLRGYTF
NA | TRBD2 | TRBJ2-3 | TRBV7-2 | TGTGCCAGCAGCGCGACTAGCGGCACAGATACGCAGTATTTT | CASSATSGTDTQYF
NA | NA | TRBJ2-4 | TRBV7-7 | TGTGCCAGCAGCTTAAGACAGGAAGGACAGTACTTC | CASSLRQEGQYF
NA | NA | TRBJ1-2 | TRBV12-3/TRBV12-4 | TGTGCCAGCAGTTTACTATGGGTGGGCTATGGCTACACCTTC | CASSLLWVGYGYTF
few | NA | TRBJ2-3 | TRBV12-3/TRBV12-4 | TGTGCCAGCAGTTTGGTCGTCACAGATACGCAGTATTTT | CASSLVVTDTQYF
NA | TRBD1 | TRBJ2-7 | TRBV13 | TGTGCCAGCAGCTTCACAGGGGAACCTCTCTACGAGCAGTACTTC | CASSFTGEPLYEQYF
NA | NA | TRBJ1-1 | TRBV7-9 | TGTGCCAGCAGCTTAGATACAGCGAAGAACACTGAAGCTTTCTTT | CASSLDTAKNTEAFF
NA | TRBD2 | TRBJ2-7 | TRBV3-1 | TGTGCCAGCAGCCTCGACGGGGGGAGCTCCTACGAGCAGTACTTC | CASSLDGGSSYEQYF
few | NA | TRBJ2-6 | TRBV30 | TGTGCCTGGAGTGCCGGGGCTGGGGCCAACGTCCTGACTTTC | CAWSAGAGANVLTF
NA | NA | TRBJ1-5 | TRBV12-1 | TGTGCCAGCAGCTTTACAGGGTTCCAGCCCCAGCATTTT | CASSFTGFQPQHF
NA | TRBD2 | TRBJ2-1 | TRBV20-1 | TGCAGTGCTAGAGAAAAGACTAGCGGGGAAGATGAGCAGTTCTTC | CSAREKTSGEDEQFF
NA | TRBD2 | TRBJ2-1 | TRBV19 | TGTGCCAGTACCCCAGGACTAGCCTGGCAGAGCGAGCAGTTCTTC | CASTPGLAWQSEQFF
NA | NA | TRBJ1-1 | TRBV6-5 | TGTGCCAGCAGTTACTCGGGGGGGGTGAACACTGAAGCTTTCTTT | CASSYSGGVNTEAFF
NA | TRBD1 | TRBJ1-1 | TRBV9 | TGTGCCAGCAGCGTAGAAGGGGACAGAGAAGCTTTCTTT | CASSVEGDREAFF
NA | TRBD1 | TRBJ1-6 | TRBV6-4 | TGTGCCAGCAGTGTAGGGGGCGCGTCACCCCTCCACTTT | CASSVGGASPLHF
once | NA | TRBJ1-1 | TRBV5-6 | TGTGCCAGCAGTTCCGACATACCTGAAGCTTTCTTT | CASSSDIPEAFF
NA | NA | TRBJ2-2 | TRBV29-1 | TGCAGCGCCCAAGGGACCGGGGAGCTGTTTTTT | CSAQGTGELFF
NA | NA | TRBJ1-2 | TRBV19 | TGTGCCATAGAGGGGCCCTATGGCTACACCTTC | CAIEGPYGYTF
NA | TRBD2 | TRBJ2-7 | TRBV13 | TGTGCCAGCAGCGTCCTAGCGGGGCCCTCCTACGAGCAGTACTTC | CASSVLAGPSYEQYF
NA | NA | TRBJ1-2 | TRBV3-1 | TGTGCCAGCAGCCAAGAAAATCCGGGACTGGACTATGGCTACACCTTC | CASSQENPGLDYGYTF
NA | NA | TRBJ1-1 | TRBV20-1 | TGCAGTGCTAGAGATCCCCACAGGGTAACTGAAGCTTTCTTT | CSARDPHRVTEAFF